Listed below are T cell receptor beta chains from one sample, sequenced in a study of graft-versus-host responses after intestinal transplantation. Sequenced by immunoSEQ multiplex PCR; TCRdb stores in-frame clones only, minus some. The sample contains tens of thousands of clones, 90% to 95% of which appear only once. These receptors have no identified antigens. The sequences come from unstimulated CD8+ T cells sorted from spleen or lymph node cells, collected before intestinal transplant. The receptors derive from a human donor who received an intestinal transplant. Each CDR3 is given with its conserved first and last residue. D genes are given only for firm matches. Some rows mark clone size as missing; the rest say once, few, many or name a class of expanded clone.

>TRBJ2-1|TRBD2|.|TRBV19
CASSRLAGGRTQDNEQFF
TGTGCCAGTAGTCGTCTGGCGGGAGGGCGAACACAAGACAATGAGCAGTTCTTC
>TRBJ2-7|TRBD1|.|TRBV5-4
CASSVDRGEYEQYF
TGTGCCAGCAGCGTCGACAGGGGGGAATACGAGCAGTACTTC
>TRBJ2-3|.|.|TRBV5-5
CASSLAVEYTDTQYF
TGTGCCAGCAGCTTGGCGGTAGAATACACAGATACGCAGTATTTT
>TRBJ2-3|TRBD1|.|TRBV5-1
CASRDGTGAVADTQYF
TGCGCCAGCAGGGATGGGACAGGGGCGGTGGCAGATACGCAGTATTTT
>TRBJ2-7|TRBD1|.|TRBV9
CASSRGQGDYEQYF
TGTGCCAGCAGCCGTGGACAGGGGGACTACGAGCAGTACTTC
>TRBJ2-1|TRBD2|.|TRBV5-1
CASSSYVSSGGASSYNEQFF
TGCGCCAGCAGCTCTTACGTAAGCAGCGGGGGCGCGAGCTCCTACAATGAGCAGTTCTTC
>TRBJ1-1|TRBD1|.|TRBV7-2
CASSLDRGTEAFF
TGTGCCAGCAGCTTGGACAGGGGGACTGAAGCTTTCTTT
>TRBJ1-5|TRBD1|.|TRBV4-1
CASSDREDGSQPQHF
TGCGCCAGCAGCGACAGGGAGGACGGGAGTCAGCCCCAGCATTTT
>TRBJ1-2|.|.|TRBV27
CASSPTPVLTNYGYTF
TGTGCCAGCAGTCCTACTCCGGTCCTTACGAACTATGGCTACACCTTC
>TRBJ2-2|.|.|TRBV2
CASRDRGSGELFF
TGTGCCAGCAGGGATAGGGGGTCCGGGGAGCTGTTTTTT
>TRBJ1-2|TRBD1|.|TRBV6-6
CASSPFSGQWDYGYTF
TGTGCCAGCAGTCCGTTCTCGGGACAGTGGGACTATGGCTACACCTTC
>TRBJ2-2|TRBD1|.|TRBV6-5
CASLETGSGTGELFF
TGTGCCAGCCTAGAGACAGGGTCGGGCACCGGGGAGCTGTTTTTT
>TRBJ1-5|TRBD1|once|TRBV4-1
CASSPRQGRQPQHF
TGCGCCAGCAGCCCCCGACAGGGGCGTCAGCCCCAGCATTTT
>TRBJ2-2|.|.|TRBV30
CAWSVKGPGELFF
TGTGCCTGGAGTGTAAAGGGGCCCGGGGAGCTGTTTTTT
>TRBJ2-7|.|.|TRBV29-1
CSVGTPSSYEQYF
TGCAGCGTTGGGACACCAAGCTCCTACGAGCAGTACTTC
>TRBJ1-4|.|.|TRBV15
CATSGQGIREKLFF
TGTGCCACCAGCGGGCAGGGCATCCGTGAAAAACTGTTTTTT
>TRBJ2-1|TRBD2|.|TRBV7-9
CASSHSGVSYNEQFF
TGTGCCAGCAGCCATAGCGGGGTCTCCTACAATGAGCAGTTCTTC
>TRBJ2-1|.|.|TRBV13
CASSRIGDNEQFF
TGTGCCAGCAGCCGTATAGGGGACAATGAGCAGTTCTTC
>TRBJ1-2|TRBD1|.|TRBV2
CASLFAGGYEDTF
TGTGCCAGCCTCTTCGCAGGGGGCTATGAGGACACCTTC
>TRBJ1-6|TRBD1|.|TRBV5-6
CASSLGQGNSPLHF
TGTGCCAGCAGCCTCGGACAGGGGAATTCACCCCTCCACTTT
>TRBJ2-1|TRBD2|.|TRBV4-2
CASSPSLSGMDNEQFF
TGTGCCAGCAGCCCCTCGTTGAGCGGGATGGACAATGAGCAGTTCTTC
>TRBJ2-7|TRBD1|.|TRBV4-1
CASSRRTGGVHEQYF
TGCGCCAGCAGCCGGAGGACAGGGGGGGTCCACGAGCAGTACTTC
>TRBJ1-5|.|.|TRBV21-1
CASAPDGRRFSYSNQPQHF
TGTGCCAGCGCCCCCGATGGCAGGCGATTCTCTTATAGCAATCAGCCCCAGCATTTT
>TRBJ2-3|TRBD2|.|TRBV19
CASSIIAGGLDTQYF
TGTGCCAGTAGTATAATAGCGGGGGGGTTGGATACGCAGTATTTT
>TRBJ2-5|.|.|TRBV29-1
CSVDPDAGGPQETQYF
TGCAGCGTTGACCCGGACGCCGGGGGGCCTCAAGAGACCCAGTACTTC
>TRBJ1-5|TRBD1|once|TRBV5-1
CASSPGQGNQPQHF
TGCGCCAGCAGCCCGGGACAGGGCAATCAGCCCCAGCATTTT
>TRBJ2-7|TRBD2|.|TRBV5-1
CASSLRASGSSEQYF
TGCGCCAGCAGCTTGAGGGCTAGCGGGAGTTCCGAGCAGTACTTC
>TRBJ2-1|TRBD2|.|TRBV7-9
CASSPLGQTGLAGKQFF
TGTGCCAGCAGCCCCCTCGGGCAGACGGGACTAGCGGGAAAGCAGTTCTTC
>TRBJ2-2|TRBD2|.|TRBV7-9
CASSPTGGTNTGELFF
TGTGCCAGCAGCCCGACGGGGGGAACGAACACCGGGGAGCTGTTTTTT
>TRBJ2-2|TRBD2|.|TRBV7-9
CASSRTSGRDSGELFF
TGTGCCAGCAGCAGGACTAGCGGGAGGGATTCCGGGGAGCTGTTTTTT
>TRBJ1-3|.|.|TRBV6-1
CASREPRGEKRNTIYF
TGTGCCAGCAGGGAACCTCGGGGAGAGAAGAGAAACACCATATATTTT
>TRBJ2-7|.|.|TRBV27
CASSLTGLGLEQYF
TGTGCCAGCAGTCTGACAGGCCTAGGACTCGAGCAGTACTTC
>TRBJ2-5|.|.|TRBV19
CASAGETQYF
TGTGCCAGTGCAGGGGAGACCCAGTACTTC
>TRBJ1-3|.|.|TRBV2
CANRVASGNTIYF
TGTGCCAACCGGGTGGCGTCTGGAAACACCATATATTTT
>TRBJ2-5|TRBD2|.|TRBV2
CASSVGTTPQETQYF
TGTGCCAGCAGTGTCGGGACTACCCCTCAAGAGACCCAGTACTTC
>TRBJ2-7|TRBD1|few|TRBV29-1
CSARDRDYEQYF
TGCAGCGCCCGGGACAGGGACTACGAGCAGTACTTC
>TRBJ2-3|.|.|TRBV19
CARRLPSSYTQYF
TGTGCCAGACGCCTTCCTTCGAGTTATACGCAGTATTTT
>TRBJ2-3|TRBD2|.|TRBV11-3
CASSSRLAGGDTQYF
TGTGCCAGCAGCTCCAGACTAGCGGGGGGTGATACGCAGTATTTT
>TRBJ2-2|.|.|TRBV4-1
CASSQGGVASNTGELFF
TGCGCCAGCAGCCAAGGGGGGGTAGCGTCGAACACCGGGGAGCTGTTTTTT
>TRBJ1-2|.|.|TRBV28
CASTTAPGPNGYTF
TGTGCCAGCACTACCGCGCCAGGTCCGAATGGCTACACCTTC
>TRBJ1-5|.|.|TRBV11-2
CASSLDPGGDQPQHF
TGTGCCAGCAGCTTAGATCCGGGGGGCGATCAGCCCCAGCATTTT
>TRBJ1-2|.|.|TRBV19
CASSPLVPDSYTPKNYGYTF
TGTGCCAGTAGTCCCCTTGTCCCCGACAGTTACACACCGAAGAACTATGGCTACACCTTC
>TRBJ2-2|TRBD1|.|TRBV7-3
CASSPTPGQMGTGELFF
TGTGCCAGCAGCCCTACTCCGGGACAGATGGGCACCGGGGAGCTGTTTTTT
>TRBJ1-1|.|.|TRBV19
CASSISLNTEAFF
TGTGCCAGTAGTATTTCGTTGAACACTGAAGCTTTCTTT
>TRBJ2-1|TRBD1|.|TRBV15
CATSPVPGQEQFF
TGTGCCACCAGCCCTGTCCCGGGACAGGAGCAGTTCTTC
>TRBJ2-7|.|.|TRBV27
CASSLRRGGANEQYF
TGTGCCAGCAGTTTGCGGAGGGGTGGCGCAAACGAGCAGTACTTC
>TRBJ2-3|TRBD2|few|TRBV9
CASSAGLAGAADTQYF
TGTGCCAGCAGCGCTGGACTAGCGGGAGCTGCAGATACGCAGTATTTT
>TRBJ2-1|TRBD2|.|TRBV29-1
CSVVGAGGRHEQFF
TGCAGCGTTGTAGGAGCGGGAGGGAGACATGAGCAGTTCTTC
>TRBJ2-1|TRBD2|.|TRBV29-1
CSVDPSGRMNEQFF
TGCAGCGTTGACCCCAGCGGGAGGATGAATGAGCAGTTCTTC
>TRBJ1-1|.|once|TRBV27
CASSLSGGAFNEAFF
TGTGCCAGCAGTTTATCGGGGGGGGCATTCAATGAAGCTTTCTTT
>TRBJ1-4|.|.|TRBV19
CASSPRHAATNEKLFF
TGTGCCAGTAGCCCCAGACACGCTGCAACTAATGAAAAACTGTTTTTT
>TRBJ2-7|TRBD1|.|TRBV7-9
CASSSGQGIYEQYF
TGTGCCAGCAGCTCTGGACAGGGGATATACGAGCAGTACTTC
>TRBJ1-5|.|.|TRBV28
CASSGTGTQYQPQHF
TGTGCCAGCAGTGGAACCGGGACACAGTATCAGCCCCAGCATTTT
>TRBJ1-5|TRBD1|.|TRBV27
CASRPTGYSNQPQHF
TGTGCCAGCAGGCCGACAGGGTATAGCAATCAGCCCCAGCATTTT
>TRBJ2-3|TRBD2|once|TRBV5-8
CASSWDYSGTDTQYF
TGTGCCAGCAGTTGGGACTATTCCGGCACAGATACGCAGTATTTT
>TRBJ2-7|TRBD1|.|TRBV7-6
CASSLAGTATIYEQYF
TGTGCCAGCAGCTTAGCCGGGACAGCTACTATTTACGAGCAGTACTTC
>TRBJ2-1|TRBD1|.|TRBV6-1
CAGLGQGYNEQFF
TGTGCCGGCCTGGGACAGGGTTACAATGAGCAGTTCTTC
>TRBJ2-7|TRBD1|.|TRBV19
CASTPGQGPYEQYF
TGTGCCAGTACGCCGGGACAGGGCCCATACGAGCAGTACTTC
>TRBJ2-7|TRBD1|.|TRBV6-5
CASSADRGGPYEQYF
TGTGCCAGCAGTGCTGACAGGGGAGGCCCCTACGAGCAGTACTTC